Given below is one T cell receptor (beta chain) in context. Sequencing was performed with immunoSEQ multiplex PCR; in TCRdb, only in-frame clones are kept and a portion is missing. The sample contains 100,000 or so clones, roughly nine tenths of which appear only once. This record belongs to a study of T cell changes during pregnancy in multiple sclerosis. The V segment lost 2 bases and the J segment 2 bases; nucleotides outside the gene matches: 8. Germline loops: CDR1 LNHDA, CDR2 SQIVND (reference sequence). This CDR3 region has 16 residues. The starting material was peripheral blood, obtained after pregnancy. The chain recombines TRBV19 with TRBJ2-5, with 7 bases fitting TRBD1. The clonotype was recovered from a female donor with multiple sclerosis, enrolled in a pregnancy study. The CDR3 DNA reads as TGTGCCAGTAGTATACCCCACCGGACAGGTCAAGAGACCCAGTACTTC. It translates to CASSIPHRTGQETQYF.